In its sample, the clone carrying this T cell receptor beta chain was seen a few times. As yet, its antigen is unknown. This sample is drawn from a study of blood T cells in healthy people across ages. Study results and limitations: Calculation of diversity from one million T cells yielded estimates considered to be underestimates. More naive CD4+ cells and higher diversity marked long-lived donors relative to aged donors.

Samples had at least 7 million PBMCs isolated from them. The CDR3 spans 13 residues. CDR1 DFQATT and CDR2 SNEGSKA come from the germline V gene (reference sequence). V was clipped by 6 bases and J by 2 bases; unmatched bases: 6. A second PCR of roughly 7 to 11 cycles used a sample-barcoded 5' primer and a J-beta primer mix. A template-switch adaptor with 12 random nucleotides tagged each cDNA molecule. TCRdb re-called the 5' RACE reads with MiXCR, one entry per CDR3 protein. The repertoire holds over a million distinct CDR3 sequences, with around 39% as singletons. The V gene is TRBV20-1, the J gene TRBJ1-1; the match to TRBD1 covers 7 bases. The sequenced sample consisted of blood. The clonotype originates from a woman between 18 and 29 years old in good health. In nucleotides, the CDR3 is TGCAGTGCCCCTGGACAGGATAACACTGAAGCTTTCTTT. Translating gives CSAPGQDNTEAFF.